The clone carrying this TCR beta chain has just a few counts. Its antigen is not known. The PCR was carried out with 60 Vbeta primers and 13 Jbeta primers. The assay was immunoSEQ multiplex PCR, and TCRdb's table has in-frame clones only and misses some. This table has some 110,000 clones, about four fifths appearing once. The source of the sample is a study of cytomegalovirus exposure and HLA in healthy donors. About the study: In a previous analysis, 117 million unique TCR beta sequences were found from 170 million or so T cells. Whole-study findings and limits: Researchers counted around 180 TCR beta chains as cytomegalovirus-associated. It was taken for granted in presence/absence analyses that sequencing depth across donors was roughly uniform.

Unmatched junction bases numbered 11, after V lost 4 bases and J lost 4 bases. This CDR3 spans 16 amino acids. Looked up from germline, CDR1 is MDHEN and CDR2 is SYDVKM. The receptor's source is a man aged 25-45 years in good health and CMV-seropositive. The sequenced sample consisted of PBMCs. The rearrangement links TRBV28 to TRBJ1-1; 8 bases map to TRBD1. Here the CDR3 DNA reads TGTGCCAGCAGTTCCTATTTTGACAGGGGAGGCACTGAAGCTTTCTTT. It is translated as CASSSYFDRGGTEAFF.